These 3 T cell receptor beta chains share one sample of origin, sequenced in a study of cytomegalovirus exposure and HLA in healthy donors. PCR primers comprised 60 Vbeta and 13 Jbeta primers. Profiling relied on immunoSEQ multiplex PCR, and the TCRdb table lists in-frame clones only, not all of them. The repertoire holds 180,000 or so clones, with 8.5% to 10% as singletons. The sample was PBMCs. Every receptor here comes from a woman aged 25-40 years in good health and CMV-seropositive.

In its sample, this clone was seen a few times. V usage is TRBV29-1 and J usage is TRBJ1-1, with unresolved D. This CDR3 is 14 amino acids long. Germline lookup yields CDR1 SQVTM and CDR2 ANQGSEA. The V gene lost 5 bases and the J gene lost 3 bases, with 16 bases spanning the gap. The CDR3 region is CSVRRQLGDTEAFF. The CDR3 bases are TGCAGCGTTCGGCGGCAACTAGGTGACACTGAAGCTTTCTTT.

V gene TRBV6-5 combines with J gene TRBJ2-5; TRBD1 is a possible D gene (5 bases). Trimming stripped 2 bases from V and 9 bases from J, with 16 bases between. This CDR3 is built from 14 residues. The germline V gene encodes CDR1 MNHEY and CDR2 SVGAGI. CDR3 protein: CASSYLQGLGPQYF. Here the CDR3 DNA reads TGTGCCAGCAGTTACCTCCAGGGCCTCGGACCCCAGTACTTC.

J is TRBJ2-1 and V is TRBV19; 9 bases are a match to TRBD1. Looked up from germline, CDR1 is LNHDA and CDR2 is SQIVND (reference sequence). The CDR3 is 15 residues long. Trimming removed 4 bases from V and 5 bases from J; junction bases left unmatched: 6. The CDR3 region has the DNA TGTGCCAGTAGTACCGGGACAGGGTCCAACAATGAGCAGTTCTTC. Its translation is CASSTGTGSNNEQFF.